Sequencing of this T cell receptor (beta chain) was carried out in a study of blood T cell repertoires in COVID-19. For the study at large: Cohort 3 donors counted as recovered after two negative PCRs, clearance, or resolved symptoms. In each case, the material was cDNA or gDNA derived from T cells, B-cell-depleted T cells, or PBMCs.

Ages ranged from roughly 18 to 100 years, with residence in about 23 US areas. Authors' methods: Amplifying reference gene primers gave estimates of nucleated cell counts. TCRdb keeps only in-frame clones here, not all; method: immunoSEQ multiplex PCR. For V, J and clone size, that table is used; D and trimming come from the DNA. The repertoire holds about 170,000 clones, roughly 85% seen once, with around 17% in the top ten. J lost 3 bases, V lost 4 bases, and 5 bases had no gene match. Germline CDR1 reads SGHRS; CDR2 reads YFSETQ. The CDR3 runs to 14 residues. This clone was seen just once. The TCR was taken from a woman in her seventies in a cohort exposed to, infected with or recovered from COVID-19 (not recorded which). Sequenced material: PBMCs or T cells enriched from blood (not recorded which). This chain links TRBV5-1 with TRBJ1-1; 8 bases fit TRBD1. The CDR3 region is CASSPPQGDTEAFF. In nucleotides, the CDR3 is TGCGCCAGCAGCCCCCCACAGGGGGACACTGAAGCTTTCTTT.